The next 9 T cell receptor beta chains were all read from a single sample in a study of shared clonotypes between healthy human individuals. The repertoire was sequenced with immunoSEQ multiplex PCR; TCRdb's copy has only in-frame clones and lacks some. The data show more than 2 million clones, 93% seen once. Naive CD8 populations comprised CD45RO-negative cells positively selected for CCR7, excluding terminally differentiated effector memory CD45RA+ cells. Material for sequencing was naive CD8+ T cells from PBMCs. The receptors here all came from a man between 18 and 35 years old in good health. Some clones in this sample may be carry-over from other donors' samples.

CDR3 sequence reads: CATGLGASGYEQYF. The CDR3 coding sequence is TGTGCCACTGGCTTGGGTGCTAGCGGTTACGAGCAGTACTTC. The chain carries TRBV6-5 and TRBJ2-7, with 7 bases lining up with TRBD2. This CDR3 is built from 14 residues. Germline trimming cut 10 bases from V and 4 bases from J; bases unmatched to any gene: 13. CDR1 and CDR2 (germline): MNHEY, SVGAGI.

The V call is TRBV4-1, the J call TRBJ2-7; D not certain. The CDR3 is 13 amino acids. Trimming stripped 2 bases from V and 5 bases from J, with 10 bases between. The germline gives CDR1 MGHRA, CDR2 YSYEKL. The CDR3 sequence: CASSQRLGHEQYF. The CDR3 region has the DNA TGCGCCAGCAGCCAACGTCTAGGTCACGAGCAGTACTTC.

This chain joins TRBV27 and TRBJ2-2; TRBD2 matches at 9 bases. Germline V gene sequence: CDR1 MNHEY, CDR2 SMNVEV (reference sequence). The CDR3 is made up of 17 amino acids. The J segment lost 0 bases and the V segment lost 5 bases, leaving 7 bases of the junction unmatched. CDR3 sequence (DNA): TGTGCCAGCAGTCAATACCGACTAGCGGCGAACACCGGGGAGCTGTTTTTT. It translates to CASSQYRLAANTGELFF.

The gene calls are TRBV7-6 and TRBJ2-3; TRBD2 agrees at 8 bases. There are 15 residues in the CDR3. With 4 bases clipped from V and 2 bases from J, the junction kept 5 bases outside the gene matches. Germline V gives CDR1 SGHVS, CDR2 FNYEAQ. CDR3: CASSSGGGPTDTQYF. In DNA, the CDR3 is TGTGCCAGCAGCTCAGGCGGGGGGCCCACAGATACGCAGTATTTT.

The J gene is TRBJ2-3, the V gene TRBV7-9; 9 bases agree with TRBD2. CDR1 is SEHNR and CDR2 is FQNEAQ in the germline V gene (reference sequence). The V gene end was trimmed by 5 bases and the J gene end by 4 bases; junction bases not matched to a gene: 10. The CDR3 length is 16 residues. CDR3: CASSDPTSGAADTQYF. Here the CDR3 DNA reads TGTGCCAGCAGCGATCCGACTAGCGGAGCGGCAGATACGCAGTATTTT.

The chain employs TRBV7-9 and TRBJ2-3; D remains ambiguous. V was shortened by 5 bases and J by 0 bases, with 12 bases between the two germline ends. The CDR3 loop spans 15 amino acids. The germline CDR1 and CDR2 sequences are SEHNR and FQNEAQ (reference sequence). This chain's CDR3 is CASSPLASSTDTQYF. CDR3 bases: TGTGCCAGCAGCCCACTCGCCTCTAGCACAGATACGCAGTATTTT.

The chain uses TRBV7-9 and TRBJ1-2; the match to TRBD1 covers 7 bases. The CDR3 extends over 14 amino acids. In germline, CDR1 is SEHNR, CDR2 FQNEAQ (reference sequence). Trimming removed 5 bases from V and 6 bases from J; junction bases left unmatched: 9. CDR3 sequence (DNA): TGTGCCAGCAGCGAGGAAGGGGGCCGAGATGGCTACACCTTC. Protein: CASSEEGGRDGYTF.

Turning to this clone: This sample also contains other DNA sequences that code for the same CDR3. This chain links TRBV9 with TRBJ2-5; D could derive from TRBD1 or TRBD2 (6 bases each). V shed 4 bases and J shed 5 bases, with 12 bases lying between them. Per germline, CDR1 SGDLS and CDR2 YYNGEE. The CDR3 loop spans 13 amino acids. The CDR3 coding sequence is TGTGCCAGCAGCCCCGGGGGCCGGGAGACCCAGTACTTC. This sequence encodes CASSPGGRETQYF.

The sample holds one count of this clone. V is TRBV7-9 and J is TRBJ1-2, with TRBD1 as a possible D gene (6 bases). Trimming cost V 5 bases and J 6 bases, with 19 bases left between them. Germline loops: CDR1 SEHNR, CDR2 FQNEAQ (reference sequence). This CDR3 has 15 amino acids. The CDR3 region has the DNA TGTGCCAGCAGCATTACAGGGTTTAGTTCTCATGGCTACACCTTC. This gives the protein CASSITGFSSHGYTF.